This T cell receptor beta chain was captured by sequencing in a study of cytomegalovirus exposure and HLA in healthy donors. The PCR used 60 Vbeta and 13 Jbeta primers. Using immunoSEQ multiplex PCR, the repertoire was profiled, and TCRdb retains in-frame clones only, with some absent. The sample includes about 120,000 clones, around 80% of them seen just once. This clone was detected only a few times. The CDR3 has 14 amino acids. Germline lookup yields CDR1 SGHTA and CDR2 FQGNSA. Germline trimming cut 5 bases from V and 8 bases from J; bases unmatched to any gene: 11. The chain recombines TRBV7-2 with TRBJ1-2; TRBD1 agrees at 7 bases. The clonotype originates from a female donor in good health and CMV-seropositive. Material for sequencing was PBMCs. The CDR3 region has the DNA TGTGCCAGCAGCCAAGAAAACACAGGGGCCGGCTACACCTTC. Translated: CASSQENTGAGYTF.